This is a list of T cell receptor beta chains from one sample in a study of control samples from healthy donors and cancer patients. The table came from immunoSEQ multiplex PCR; TCRdb's copy has only in-frame clones and leaves some out. The sample records roughly 100,000 clones, approximately 90% being singletons. The sample consisted of PBMCs. The receptors derive from a man in his 60s with lung cancer. The conserved cysteine and the conserved F or W are not part of the CDR3 here.

v_gene	len	j_gene	CDR3aa
TRBV2	12	TRBJ2-4	ASSDSLTVNIQY
TRBV6-5	12	TRBJ1-4	ATGASRHNEKLF
TRBV6-2/TRBV6-3	12	TRBJ1-1	ASSSRTGRGWAF
TRBV5-1	15	TRBJ1-2	ASSLEGRRDRGPLGL
TRBV5-4	12	TRBJ1-6	ASSRAGARSPLH
TRBV3-1/TRBV3-2	12	TRBJ1-1	ASSQAQGATEAF
TRBV27	16	TRBJ2-1	ASSFNGELVKPYNEQF
TRBV6-1	13	TRBJ1-1	ASSDMTGTNTEAF
TRBV5-1	12	TRBJ1-2	ASSFQGTSYGYT
TRBV10-1	12	TRBJ2-3	ASKGQGSTDTQY
TRBV11-1	11	TRBJ1-1	ATRALWGTEAF
TRBV27	12	TRBJ1-2	ASSFGPLGYGYT
TRBV19	11	TRBJ2-5	ASSWDREKTQY
TRBV6-5	12	TRBJ1-1	ASKQEPMNTEAF
TRBV19	13	TRBJ1-1	ASQTGRSMNTEAF
TRBV6-5	12	TRBJ2-5	ASFRGASQETQY
TRBV4-1	16	TRBJ2-6	ASSRSGQGSSGANVLT
TRBV13	13	TRBJ1-1	ASSLGGTVGTEAF
TRBV29-1	10	TRBJ1-5	SVRDLNQPQH
TRBV5-4	12	TRBJ1-1	ASSLGGTGTEAF
TRBV2	11	TRBJ2-1	ASSEKGYNEQF
TRBV4-2	13	TRBJ2-5	ASSQETSGQETQY
TRBV28	12	TRBJ1-6	ASSLSGIVSPLH
TRBV5-1	11	TRBJ2-5	ASSFGVEETQY
TRBV6-6	13	TRBJ1-2	ASSSMTTEGYGYT
TRBV5-1	11	TRBJ2-5	ASSQQGQETQY
TRBV2	14	TRBJ1-3	ASRGDRQISGNTIY
TRBV5-1	10	TRBJ2-7	ASSRNSYEQY
TRBV11-3	18	TRBJ2-2	ASSLVPLAGEAGYTGELF
TRBV5-4	14	TRBJ1-1	ASSLGQGVPNTEAF